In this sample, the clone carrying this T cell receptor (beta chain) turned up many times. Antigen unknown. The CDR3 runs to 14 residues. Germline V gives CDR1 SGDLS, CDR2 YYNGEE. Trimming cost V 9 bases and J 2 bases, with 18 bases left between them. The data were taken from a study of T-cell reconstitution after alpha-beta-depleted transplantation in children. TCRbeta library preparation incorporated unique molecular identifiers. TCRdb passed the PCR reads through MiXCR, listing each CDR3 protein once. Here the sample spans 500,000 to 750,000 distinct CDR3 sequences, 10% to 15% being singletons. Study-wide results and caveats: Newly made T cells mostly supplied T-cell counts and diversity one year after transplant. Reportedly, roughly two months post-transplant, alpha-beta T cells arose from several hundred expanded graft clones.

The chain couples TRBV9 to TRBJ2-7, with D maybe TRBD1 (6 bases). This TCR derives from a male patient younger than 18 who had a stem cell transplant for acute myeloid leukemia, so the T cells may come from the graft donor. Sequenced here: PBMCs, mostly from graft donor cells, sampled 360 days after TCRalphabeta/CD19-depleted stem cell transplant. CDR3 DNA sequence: TGTGCCATCAGAAAAGGCACAGGGACCTACGAGCAGTACTTC. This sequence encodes CAIRKGTGTYEQYF. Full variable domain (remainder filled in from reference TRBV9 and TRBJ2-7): DSGVTQTPKHLITATGQRVTLRCSPRSGDLSVYWYQQSLDQGLQFLIQYYNGEERAKGNILERFSAQQFPDLHSELNLSSLELGDSALYFCAIRKGTGTYEQYFGPGTRLTVT.